The T cell receptor beta chain described here comes from a study of blood T cell repertoires in COVID-19 (TCRdb year 2020). Background for the entire study: Collaborator samples came from the United States, Italy and Spain and covered acute and convalescent phases of COVID-19. The material from the prospective study consisted of cDNA or gDNA derived from T cells, B-cell-depleted T cells, or PBMCs. Subjects who had been exposed to COVID-19, were actively infected with it, or had recovered from it provided the deeply sampled blood TCRbeta repertoires that made up the dataset. The repertoires were made available in a free public database intended to serve as a resource for research on the immune response to SARS-CoV-2. Samples were obtained from the ongoing ImmuneRACE study (first 160 participants) and from 1,254 subjects provided by 6 global collaborators. The sample metadata nearly always contained a de-identified subject ID, COVID-19 status, age in years and sex. Where available, HLA class I and class II types were taken from metadata supplied by the sample provider and were not determined by assay-based typing. General findings and caveats noted by the study authors: The quantity of clinical and demographic metadata differed by source and by participant and was supplied without curation.

The immunoSEQ Assay, a bias-controlled multiplex PCR, was used to amplify TCRbeta CDR3 regions from genomic DNA. Per the authors' processing: Nucleated cell counts per sample were estimated from amplification of reference gene primers within the assay. Sequence reads were collapsed and filtered to measure the absolute abundance of every unique TCRbeta CDR3 rearrangement. For each sample, productive Simpson clonality was calculated as the square root of Simpson's diversity index across productive rearrangements. Entries here come from immuneACCESS through TCRdb and include only in-frame sequences with V and J called. Some clones fail to appear in such tables; in the studies checked, an unresolved V gene covers under half of the shortfall, and the cause of the remainder is unknown. The DNA gave D and trimming, while V, J and clone size come from that table. Across this sample there are about 200,000 clones, with around 80% seen only once. The ten largest clones capture about 17% of the sample.

The V and J ends are trimmed by 3 bases and 4 bases, leaving 16 bases between them. CDR1 and CDR2, per the germline V gene (reference sequence), are GTSNPN and SVGIG. There are 14 amino acids in the CDR3, from cysteine to valine inclusive. Of the read, only the CDR3 DNA is kept; its 42 bases are in frame from base 1. For this clone: Its antigen is still unknown. No clone much larger than this one lies a single base away; base qualities are absent.

In the prospective study, participants were roughly 18 to 95 years old, resided in fewer than 25 geographic areas of the United States, and were enrolled through a virtual design. To assign participants to cohorts, the prospective study relied on clinical history that participants themselves reported in a screening survey and a study questionnaire. Each participant in the prospective study had whole blood, serum and a nasopharyngeal or oropharyngeal swab collected by mobile phlebotomists. Participants in the prospective study had the option to provide additional blood draws and questionnaires over a roughly 2-month period. Before DNA extraction, prospective study blood samples were shipped either frozen or at room temperature.

The rearrangement joined TRBV30 to TRBJ2-7; TRBD2 is possibly the D segment (6 matching bases). The receptor was isolated from a woman aged 50 to 60 with acute COVID-19. The material sequenced was PBMCs or T cells enriched from blood (not recorded which). The nucleotide sequence is given as TGTGCCTGGAGCCCGGCTCCCGGAGGGTACGAGCAGTACGTC. This sequence encodes CAWSPAPGGYEQYV.